This T cell receptor (beta chain) was profiled in a study of regulatory T cells in long-lasting Graves disease. In germline, CDR1 is SGDLS, CDR2 YYNGEE. The length of the CDR3 is 19 residues. V shed 2 bases and J 5 bases; nucleotides not matched to a gene: 12. This clonotype was recorded a few times. Its antigen is not identified. General study results and limits: Persistent Graves' cases showed lower TCR diversity than newly diagnosed cases. Segments TRBV28, TRBJ1-2 and TRBJ2-5 showed preferential usage in persistent disease.

The time point is: persistent/refractory GD, antithyroid drugs over 5 years with positive TRAb. PBMC RNA served as the TCR library source. Construction of the TCR beta libraries employed iRepertoire HTBI primers in conjunction with Arm-PCR of CDR3 regions. In the original processing: Segment identification across samples yielded about 60 TRBV and some 13 TRBJ segments. Each CDR3 protein is one row after TCRdb ran MiXCR on the multiplex PCR reads. The V and J calls come from TCRdb's annotation, not from the publication. The table has 350,000 to 500,000 distinct CDR3 sequences, 21% seen once. The chain is built from TRBV9 and TRBJ2-6; TRBD1 matches at 11 bases. The receptor comes from a female donor with Graves disease. Material: peripheral blood mononuclear cells (PBMCs), obtained when the disease was refractory, from a patient treated with antithyroid drugs. CDR3 region: CASSVDRGLDSLRANVLTF. The CDR3 DNA is TGTGCCAGCAGCGTGGACAGGGGGCTGGATTCTCTGCGGGCCAACGTCCTGACTTTC.